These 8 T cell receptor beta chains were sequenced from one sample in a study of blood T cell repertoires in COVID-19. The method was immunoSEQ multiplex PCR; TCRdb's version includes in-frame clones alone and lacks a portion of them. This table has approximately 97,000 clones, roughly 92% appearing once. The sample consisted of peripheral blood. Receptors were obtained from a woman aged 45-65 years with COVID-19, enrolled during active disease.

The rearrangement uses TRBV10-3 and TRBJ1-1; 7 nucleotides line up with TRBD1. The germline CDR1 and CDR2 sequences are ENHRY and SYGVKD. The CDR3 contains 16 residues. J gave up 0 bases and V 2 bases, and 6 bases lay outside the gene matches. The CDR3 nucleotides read TGTGCCATCAGTGAGCTAAAACAGGGGTTGAACACTGAAGCTTTCTTT. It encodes CAISELKQGLNTEAFF.

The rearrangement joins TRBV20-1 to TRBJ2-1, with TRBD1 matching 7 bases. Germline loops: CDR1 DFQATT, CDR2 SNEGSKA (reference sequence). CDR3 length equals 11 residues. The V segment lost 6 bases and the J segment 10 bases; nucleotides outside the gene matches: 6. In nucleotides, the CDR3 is TGCAGTGCAGGGGGCGATTGGGAGCAGTTCTTC. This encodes CSAGGDWEQFF.

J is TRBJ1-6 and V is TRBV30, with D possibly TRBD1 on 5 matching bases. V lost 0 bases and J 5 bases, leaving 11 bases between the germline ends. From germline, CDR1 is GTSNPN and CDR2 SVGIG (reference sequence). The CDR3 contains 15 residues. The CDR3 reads CAWSVRGSHNSPLHF. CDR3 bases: TGTGCCTGGAGTGTACGGGGGAGCCATAATTCACCCCTCCACTTT.

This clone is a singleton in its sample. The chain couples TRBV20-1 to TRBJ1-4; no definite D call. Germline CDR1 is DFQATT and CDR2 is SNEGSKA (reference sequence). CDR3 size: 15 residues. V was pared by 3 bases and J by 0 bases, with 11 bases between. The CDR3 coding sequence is TGCAGTGCTAGTTTTCCGACTCCAACTAATGAAAAACTGTTTTTT. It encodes CSASFPTPTNEKLFF.

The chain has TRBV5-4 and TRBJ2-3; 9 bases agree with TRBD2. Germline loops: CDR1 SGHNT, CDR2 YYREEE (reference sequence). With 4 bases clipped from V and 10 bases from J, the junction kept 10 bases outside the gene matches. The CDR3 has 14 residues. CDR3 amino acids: CASSPGAGGRAQYF. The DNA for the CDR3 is TGTGCCAGCAGCCCCGGAGCGGGGGGACGTGCGCAGTATTTT.

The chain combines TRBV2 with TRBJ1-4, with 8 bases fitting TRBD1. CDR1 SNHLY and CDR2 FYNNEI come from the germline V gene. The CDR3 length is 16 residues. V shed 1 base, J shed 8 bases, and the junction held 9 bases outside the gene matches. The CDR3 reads CASSEGAPGGGEKLFF. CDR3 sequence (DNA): TGTGCCAGCAGTGAAGGGGCCCCAGGGGGCGGCGAAAAACTGTTTTTT.

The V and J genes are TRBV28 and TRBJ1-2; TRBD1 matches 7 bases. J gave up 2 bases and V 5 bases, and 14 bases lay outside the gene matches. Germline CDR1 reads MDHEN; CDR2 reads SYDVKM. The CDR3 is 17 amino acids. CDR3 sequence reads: CASSIDGAGGRNYGYTF. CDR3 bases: TGTGCCAGCAGTATAGATGGGGCAGGGGGTAGGAACTATGGCTACACCTTC.

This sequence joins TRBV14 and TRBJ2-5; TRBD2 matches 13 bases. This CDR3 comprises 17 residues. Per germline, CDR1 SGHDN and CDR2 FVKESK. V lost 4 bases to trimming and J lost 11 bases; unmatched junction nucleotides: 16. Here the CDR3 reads CASSPGLAGDTDFSQYF. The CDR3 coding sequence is TGTGCCAGCAGCCCAGGACTAGCGGGGGACACGGACTTTTCACAGTACTTC.